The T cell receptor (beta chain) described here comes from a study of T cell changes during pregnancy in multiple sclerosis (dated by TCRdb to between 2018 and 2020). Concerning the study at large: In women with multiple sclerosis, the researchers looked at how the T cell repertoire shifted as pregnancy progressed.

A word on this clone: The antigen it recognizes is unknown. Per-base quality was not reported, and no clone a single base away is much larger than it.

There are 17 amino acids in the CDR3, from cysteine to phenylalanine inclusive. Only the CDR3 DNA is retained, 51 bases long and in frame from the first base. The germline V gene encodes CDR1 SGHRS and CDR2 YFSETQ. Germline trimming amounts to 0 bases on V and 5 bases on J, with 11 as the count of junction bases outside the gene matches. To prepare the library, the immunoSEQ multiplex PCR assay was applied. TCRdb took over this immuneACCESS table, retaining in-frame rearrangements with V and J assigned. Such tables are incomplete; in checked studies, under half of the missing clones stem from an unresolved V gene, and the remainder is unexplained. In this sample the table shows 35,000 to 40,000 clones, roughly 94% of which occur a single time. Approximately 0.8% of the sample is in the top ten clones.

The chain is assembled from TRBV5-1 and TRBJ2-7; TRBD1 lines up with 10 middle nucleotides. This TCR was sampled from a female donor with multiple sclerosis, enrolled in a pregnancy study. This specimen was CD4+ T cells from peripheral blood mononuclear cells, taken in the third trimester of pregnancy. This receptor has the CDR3 CASSLGLRQGAWNEQYF. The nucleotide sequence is TGCGCCAGCAGCTTGGGCTTGAGACAGGGGGCTTGGAACGAGCAGTACTTC.